Listed below are T cell receptor beta chains from one sample, sequenced in a study of cytomegalovirus exposure and HLA in healthy donors. Data came from immunoSEQ multiplex PCR; TCRdb stores just in-frame clones and leaves some out. The data contain about 74,000 clones, approximately 94% of them singletons. The sequenced sample consisted of PBMCs. The receptors were sampled from a woman younger than 35 in good health and CMV-seropositive. Both conserved end residues are part of each CDR3. D genes are given only for firm matches. Expanded clones get a size class; other rows say once, few or many, or leave the size out.

j_call d_call clone_size v_call cdr3_nt cdr3_aa
TRBJ1-2 TRBD1 NA TRBV7-9 TGTGCCAGCAGCTACGGAGGCAGGGGGTTTTCGGGCTACACCTTC CASSYGGRGFSGYTF
TRBJ2-7 NA NA TRBV14 TGTGCCAGCAGCCCCCGAACAGGGCTCTACGAGCAGTACTTC CASSPRTGLYEQYF
TRBJ2-1 TRBD1 NA TRBV30 TGTGCCTGGAGTGGACCGGGACAGGAGTTCAATGAGCAGTTCTTC CAWSGPGQEFNEQFF
TRBJ1-2 TRBD1 NA TRBV5-6 TGTGCCAGCAGCGTTGACAGGGGCACCTATGGCTACACCTTC CASSVDRGTYGYTF
TRBJ2-1 NA once TRBV5-1 TGCGCCAGCAGCTTGGGACTAGTGTGGAATGAGCAGTTCTTC CASSLGLVWNEQFF
TRBJ1-1 TRBD1 NA TRBV19 TGTGCCAGTAGAGGGACAGGGAACACTGAAGCTTTCTTT CASRGTGNTEAFF
TRBJ2-7 TRBD2 NA TRBV6-6 TGTGCCAGCACCCCTAGCGGGGGGGCCGGGTCCTACGAGCAGTACTTC CASTPSGGAGSYEQYF
TRBJ2-2 TRBD1 NA TRBV30 TGTGCCTGGAGAAGACAGGGGGCTGACACCGGGGAGCTGTTTTTT CAWRRQGADTGELFF
TRBJ1-1 NA NA TRBV19 TGTGCCAGTAGTTTGACCAACGGCGGCACTGAAGCTTTCTTT CASSLTNGGTEAFF
TRBJ1-5 NA once TRBV6-1 TGTGCCAGCAGTAAACAGGGCAGCAATCAGCCCCAGCATTTT CASSKQGSNQPQHF
TRBJ1-1 NA NA TRBV4-2 TGTGCCAGCAGCCAAGACAGGGAAAACACTGAAGCTTTCTTT CASSQDRENTEAFF
TRBJ1-2 NA NA TRBV11-2 TGTGCCAGCAGCCAACAGGGTAGCTATGGCTACACCTTC CASSQQGSYGYTF
TRBJ2-3 NA NA TRBV29-1 TGCAGCGTTGCACAGGGAATCACAGATACGCAGTATTTT CSVAQGITDTQYF
TRBJ2-3 TRBD2 NA TRBV4-1 TGCGCCAGCAGCCAAGATCCCGGACTAGCGGTATTCACAGATACGCAGTATTTT CASSQDPGLAVFTDTQYF
TRBJ2-2 TRBD1 NA TRBV18 TGTGCCAGCTCACCACGAAGATTTGGTCGACAGGGTTCATCGGACGGGGAGCTGTTTTTT CASSPRRFGRQGSSDGELFF
TRBJ1-2 NA few TRBV11-3 TGTGCCAGCAGCTTAGAAGGTCGGGGAGGGGACTATGGCTACACCTTC CASSLEGRGGDYGYTF
TRBJ1-5 NA NA TRBV5-5 TGTGCCAGCTTCCCTTCTCCCGCCAGGGGAGGGAATCCCCAGCATTTT CASFPSPARGGNPQHF
TRBJ2-7 NA NA TRBV7-9 TGTGCCAGCAGCTTACCCGCGGGGACTGCAGATCTTACCTACGAGCAGTACTTC CASSLPAGTADLTYEQYF
TRBJ1-2 TRBD1 NA TRBV7-2 TGTGCCAGCAGCTCCGGGACAGGGGACTATGGCTACACCTTC CASSSGTGDYGYTF
TRBJ1-2 NA NA TRBV6-5 TGTGCCAGCAGTTATTGGCAGGGTGACGGCTACACCTTC CASSYWQGDGYTF
TRBJ1-4 TRBD1 NA TRBV6-5 TGTGCCAGCAGTTTGGCCGGGACAGGGGATGAAAAACTGTTTTTT CASSLAGTGDEKLFF
TRBJ1-5 NA NA TRBV7-2 TGTGCCAGCAGCTTAGAGGCGGGGGGCGCACAGCCCCAGCATTTT CASSLEAGGAQPQHF
TRBJ1-2 NA NA TRBV27 TGTGCCAGCAGGGTGCGGGGCTACACCTTC CASRVRGYTF
TRBJ1-4 NA NA TRBV5-6 TGTGCCAGCAGCTTCTCACAGTCGAATGAAAAACTGTTTTTT CASSFSQSNEKLFF
TRBJ2-1 TRBD2 NA TRBV7-2 TGTGCCAGCAGCTTAGCACTAGCGGGTGGCTCCTACAATGAGCAGTTCTTC CASSLALAGGSYNEQFF
TRBJ2-1 TRBD1 NA TRBV7-6 TGTGCCAGCAGCTTAGAACAGGGGGCGCTGAGGAATGAGCAGTTCTTC CASSLEQGALRNEQFF
TRBJ2-3 NA NA TRBV4-1 TGCGCCAGCAGCCACAAAGCAGGGGAGACAGATACGCAGTATTTT CASSHKAGETDTQYF
TRBJ2-2 NA NA TRBV19 TGTGCCAGTAGTATTACAGGGCGCTCCGGGGAGCTGTTTTTT CASSITGRSGELFF
TRBJ1-1 TRBD1 NA TRBV7-8 TGTGCCAGCAGCCCGTGGGACAGCTTCTTGCCATTGAACACTGAAGCTTTCTTT CASSPWDSFLPLNTEAFF
TRBJ2-1 TRBD2 NA TRBV2 TGTGCCAGCAGTGGGACTAGCGGGAGTTCCTACAATGAGCAGTTCTTC CASSGTSGSSYNEQFF
TRBJ2-7 TRBD1 NA TRBV7-2 TGTGCCAGCAGCCCTCAGGGGGACAGGGGCTACGAGCAGTACTTC CASSPQGDRGYEQYF
TRBJ2-7 TRBD2 NA TRBV7-9 TGTGCCAGCAGCTTAGAGACTAGCGGGGGGCCTTTCTCCTACGAGCAGTACTTC CASSLETSGGPFSYEQYF
TRBJ1-5 TRBD1 once TRBV9 TGTGCCAGCAGCACCCAGGACAGGGTGGATCAGCCCCAGCATTTT CASSTQDRVDQPQHF
TRBJ2-5 TRBD2 NA TRBV5-1 TGCGCCAGCAGCGCGGGGGGAGCTCCGGAGACCCAGTACTTC CASSAGGAPETQYF
TRBJ1-6 TRBD1 NA TRBV7-6 TGTGCCAGCAGCTTACAGGGGGCCGGATGGTCACCCCTCCACTTT CASSLQGAGWSPLHF
TRBJ1-6 NA NA TRBV11-2 TGTGCCAGCACCCCCGTTGACTGGAGCTCCTATAATTCACCCCTCCACTTT CASTPVDWSSYNSPLHF
TRBJ1-2 NA NA TRBV28 TGTGCCAGCAGTAATCTGGGACAAAGAGAGGTCTACACCTTC CASSNLGQREVYTF
TRBJ2-5 TRBD2 NA TRBV5-1 TGCGCCAGCAGCCGCGCACTAGCGGGGGTTGGGCAAGAGACCCAGTACTTC CASSRALAGVGQETQYF
TRBJ1-1 NA NA TRBV19 TGTGCCAGTAGTCTACAGGCGAACACTGAAGCTTTCTTT CASSLQANTEAFF
TRBJ1-2 TRBD1 NA TRBV11-3 TGTGCCAGCAGCGCCAGGGGGTTCTATGGCTACACCTTC CASSARGFYGYTF
TRBJ2-7 TRBD2 NA TRBV7-3 TGTGCCAGCAGCTTCGGACTAGCGGGAGTCGGGGAGCAGTACTTC CASSFGLAGVGEQYF
TRBJ2-7 NA NA TRBV4-1 TGCGCCAGCAGCCAAGGTACAGGCCCTTTGGACGAGCAGTACTTC CASSQGTGPLDEQYF
TRBJ2-7 NA NA TRBV7-9 TGTGCCAGCAGCTTAGGGTACGGTCGGCGGGTAGGCGAGCAGTACTTC CASSLGYGRRVGEQYF
TRBJ2-5 TRBD2 NA TRBV7-7 TGTGCCAGCAGCCCTCCTAGCGGCCAAGAGACCCAGTACTTC CASSPPSGQETQYF
TRBJ2-3 TRBD1 NA TRBV19 TGTGCCACCCGGGACAGGGGGCAACCCACAGATACGCAGTATTTT CATRDRGQPTDTQYF
TRBJ1-2 NA few TRBV6-1 TGTGCCAGCAGTGCCCAGACGGGAGGCGGCTACACCTTC CASSAQTGGGYTF